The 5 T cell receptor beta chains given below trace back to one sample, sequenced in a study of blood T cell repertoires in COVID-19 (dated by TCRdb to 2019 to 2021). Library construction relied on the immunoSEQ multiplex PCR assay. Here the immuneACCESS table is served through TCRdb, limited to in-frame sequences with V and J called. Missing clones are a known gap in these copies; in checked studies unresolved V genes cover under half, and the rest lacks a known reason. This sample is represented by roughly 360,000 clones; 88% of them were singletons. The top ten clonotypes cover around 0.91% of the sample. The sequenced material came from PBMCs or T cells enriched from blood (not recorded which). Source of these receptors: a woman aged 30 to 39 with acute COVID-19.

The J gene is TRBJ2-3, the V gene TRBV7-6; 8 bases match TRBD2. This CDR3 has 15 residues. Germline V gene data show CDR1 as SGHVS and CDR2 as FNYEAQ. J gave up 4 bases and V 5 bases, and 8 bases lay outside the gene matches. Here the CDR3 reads CASSAGGGQSDTQYF. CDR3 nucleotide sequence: TGTGCCAGCAGCGCCGGGGGGGGCCAGTCAGATACGCAGTATTTT.

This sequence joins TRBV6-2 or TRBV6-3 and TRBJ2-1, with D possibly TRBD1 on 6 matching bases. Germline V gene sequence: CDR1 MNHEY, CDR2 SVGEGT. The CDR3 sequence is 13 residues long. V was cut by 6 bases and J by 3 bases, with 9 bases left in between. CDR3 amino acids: CASSPDSYNEQFF. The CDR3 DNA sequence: TGTGCCAGCAGCCCGGACAGCTACAATGAGCAGTTCTTC.

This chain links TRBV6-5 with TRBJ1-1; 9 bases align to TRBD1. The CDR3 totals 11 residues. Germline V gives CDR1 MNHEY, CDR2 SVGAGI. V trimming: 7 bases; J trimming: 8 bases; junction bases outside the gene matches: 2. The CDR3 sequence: CASKQGAEAFF. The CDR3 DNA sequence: TGTGCCAGCAAACAGGGGGCGGAAGCTTTCTTT.

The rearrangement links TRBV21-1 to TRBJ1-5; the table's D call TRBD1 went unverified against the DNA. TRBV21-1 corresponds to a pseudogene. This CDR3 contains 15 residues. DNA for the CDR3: TGTGCCAGCAGCCACCCAAGACAGGGTCATCAGCCCCAGCATTTT. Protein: CASSHPRQGHQPQHF.

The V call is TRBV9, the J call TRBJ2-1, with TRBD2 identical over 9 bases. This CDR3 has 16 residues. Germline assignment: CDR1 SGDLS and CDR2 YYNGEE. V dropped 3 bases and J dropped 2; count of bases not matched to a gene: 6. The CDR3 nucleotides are TGTGCCAGCAGCGCCCTAGCGGGAATTACCTACAATGAGCAGTTCTTC. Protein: CASSALAGITYNEQFF.